These 22 T cell receptor beta chains were sequenced from one sample in a study of metastatic and nonmetastatic thyroid tumors. Through MiXCR, TCRdb re-clonotyped the PCR reads. The table shows 15,000 to 20,000 clones, with about a quarter occurring only once. Each patient went into thyroid surgery without having received any treatment. Sequences were obtained from tumor tissue. These receptor sequences come from a female donor with papillary thyroid cancer or a benign thyroid nodule (not recorded which). Some clones in this sample may be carry-over from other donors' samples.

The table lists this clone with many counts. V gene TRBV18 combines with J gene TRBJ1-1, with D possibly matching TRBD1 (5 bases). Germline values: CDR1 KGHSH, CDR2 LQKENI. The CDR3 covers 15 residues. V was shortened by 1 base and J by 1 base, with 10 bases between the two germline ends. The CDR3 here is CASSPQGRSNTEAFF. CDR3 coding DNA: TGTGCCAGCTCACCACAGGGACGGTCGAACACTGAAGCTTTCTTT.

J is TRBJ2-7 and V is TRBV28, with D maybe TRBD1 (6 bases). Per the germline V gene, CDR1 is MDHEN and CDR2 is SYDVKM. The length of the CDR3 is 11 residues. V dropped 5 bases and J dropped 12 bases, with 14 bases sitting between them. The CDR3 here is CASSIDRRRYF. The CDR3 DNA follows: TGTGCCAGCAGTATCGACAGGCGGCGGTACTTC.

The chain links TRBV11-1 to TRBJ2-3; 9 nucleotides line up with TRBD2. The germline gives CDR1 SGHAT, CDR2 FQDESV (reference sequence). The V segment lost 2 bases and the J segment 2 bases; nucleotides outside the gene matches: 5. This CDR3 has 16 amino acids. The CDR3 nucleotides are TGTGCCAGCAGCTTATTGCCTAGCGGGGTCACAGATACGCAGTATTTT. It specifies CASSLLPSGVTDTQYF.

The chain employs TRBV7-9 and TRBJ2-7; D remains ambiguous. The V end lost 1 base, the J end lost 1 base, and 8 bases lay between the germline ends. Germline CDR1 is SEHNR and CDR2 is FQNEAQ (reference sequence). CDR3 size: 14 residues. For the CDR3, the DNA is TGTGCCAGCAGCTTAGTCCCCGGTTCCTACGAGCAGTACTTC. This sequence encodes CASSLVPGSYEQYF. The full variable domain, in which reference TRBV7-9 and TRBJ2-7 provide the parts outside the CDR3, is DTGVSQNPRHKITKRGQNVTFRCDPISEHNRLYWYRQTLGQGPEFLTYFQNEAQLEKSRLLSDRFSAERPKGSFSTLEIQRTEQGDSAMYLCASSLVPGSYEQYFGPGTRLTVT.

This clone was counted only a few times. One junction end disagrees with the germline gene, perhaps due to a read error. Other DNA sequences in this sample translate to the same CDR3. The chain combines TRBV9 with TRBJ2-1, with 8 bases matching TRBD1. The germline V gene has CDR1 SGDLS and CDR2 YYNGEE. The CDR3 runs to 18 residues. The CDR3 reads CASSVGKIQGAPRNVQFF. The CDR3 bases are TGTGCCAGCAGCGTAGGGAAGATCCAGGGGGCTCCCCGAAATGTGCAGTTCTTC.

This chain uses TRBV11-2 with TRBJ1-1, with TRBD1 as a possible D gene (5 bases). This CDR3 has 15 residues. Germline CDR1 is SGHAT and CDR2 is FQNNGV. Trimming took 1 base from V and 7 from J, leaving 16 bases between them. CDR3 sequence: CASSLVAQGRDEAFF. Here the CDR3 DNA reads TGTGCCAGCAGCTTAGTAGCCCAGGGCAGAGATGAAGCTTTCTTT. The complete variable domain, with remaining parts taken from reference TRBV11-2 and TRBJ1-1, reads EAGVAQSPRYKIIEKRQSVAFWCNPISGHATLYWYQQILGQGPKLLIQFQNNGVVDDSQLPKDRFSAERLKGVDSTLKIQPAKLEDSAVYLCASSLVAQGRDEAFFGQGTRLTVV.

In this sample, this clone turned up a few times. The CDR3 DNA follows: TGCAGTGCTATATTCGCGGATCTCCCCTACGAGCAGTACTTC. It translates to CSAIFADLPYEQYF. This chain links TRBV20-1 with TRBJ2-7, with D hard to call. The CDR3 is 14 amino acids. In germline, CDR1 is DFQATT, CDR2 SNEGSKA (reference sequence). V was shortened by 4 bases and J by 2 bases, with 15 bases between the two germline ends.

The genes are TRBV2 and TRBJ1-6, with D hard to call. The CDR3 covers 11 residues. The V end lost 4 bases, the J end lost 13 bases, and 8 bases lay between the germline ends. Germline-derived CDR1 and CDR2 are SNHLY and FYNNEI. CDR3: CASSGEGPLHF. The CDR3 DNA follows: TGTGCCAGCAGTGGGGAGGGTCCCCTCCACTTT.

V is TRBV12-3 or TRBV12-4 and J is TRBJ2-3, with a weak D call TRBD1 (5 bases). The CDR3 runs to 15 residues. Deletions cut 7 bases from V and 2 bases from J, with 16 bases between. In nucleotides, the CDR3 is TGTGCCAGCATTTCTCCTGGACATGTCACAGATACGCAGTATTTT. It encodes CASISPGHVTDTQYF.

This clone has at least ten counts. This chain links TRBV28 with TRBJ1-5; TRBD1 is a possible D gene (6 bases). The CDR3 extends over 18 amino acids. V dropped 6 bases and J dropped 3 bases, with 24 bases sitting between them. Germline CDR1 is MDHEN and CDR2 is SYDVKM. The CDR3 DNA reads as TGTGCCAGCAGCTTACCCGGATCTTTAGGACAGCCCAATCAGCCCCAGCATTTT. Encoded protein: CASSLPGSLGQPNQPQHF.

The rearrangement uses TRBV20-1 and TRBJ1-3; the D gene is possibly TRBD1 (5 bases). Germline V gene lookup returns CDR1 DFQATT and CDR2 SNEGSKA (reference sequence). Trimming stripped 0 bases from V and 4 bases from J, with 16 bases between. This CDR3 is built from 16 residues. CDR3 in amino acids: CSARDLGQGTGNTIYF. The CDR3 nucleotides are TGCAGTGCTAGAGATTTGGGGCAGGGAACAGGAAACACCATATATTTT.

The chain uses TRBV11-1 and TRBJ1-3, with TRBD1 identical over 8 bases. The CDR3 totals 18 residues. V lost 5 bases and J lost 0; bases outside the gene matches: 12. Germline V gives CDR1 SGHAT, CDR2 FQDESV (reference sequence). CDR3 nucleotide sequence: TGTGCCAGCAGCCCCCTCGCGCTCGGGACAGGCTCTGGAAACACCATATATTTT. It specifies CASSPLALGTGSGNTIYF.

This clone was seen at least ten times. J is TRBJ2-3 and V is TRBV7-2; TRBD2 might be the D (8 bases). The CDR3 loop spans 17 amino acids. Germline V gene sequence: CDR1 SGHTA, CDR2 FQGNSA. V was clipped by 5 bases and J by 2 bases, with 20 bases between them. This CDR3 reads CASSPGGAGGYTDTQYF. Written as DNA, the CDR3 is TGTGCCAGCAGCCCAGGGGGGGCGGGAGGTTACACAGATACGCAGTATTTT. The whole variable domain, filled in from reference TRBV7-2 and TRBJ2-3, reads GAGVSQSPSNKVTEKGKDVELRCDPISGHTALYWYRQSLGQGLEFLIYFQGNSAPDKSGLPSDRFSAERTGGSVSTLTIQRTQQEDSAVYLCASSPGGAGGYTDTQYFGPGTRLTVL.

J is TRBJ1-5 and V is TRBV7-6; maybe TRBD1 (5 bases). V was trimmed by 2 bases and J by 1 base, leaving 9 bases between them. The germline CDR1 and CDR2 sequences are SGHVS and FNYEAQ. CDR3 length equals 15 residues. The CDR3 sequence is CASSLSGNSNQPQHF. In nucleotides, the CDR3 is TGTGCCAGCAGCTTATCAGGGAACAGCAATCAGCCCCAGCATTTT. The entire variable domain, with the rest obtained from reference TRBV7-6 and TRBJ1-5, is as follows: GAGVSQSPRYKVTKRGQDVALRCDPISGHVSLYWYRQALGQGPEFLTYFNYEAQQDKSGLPNDRFSAERPEGSISTLTIQRTEQRDSAMYRCASSLSGNSNQPQHFGDGTRLSIL.

The chain combines TRBV5-6 with TRBJ2-5; D assignment may be TRBD1 or TRBD2 (5 bases each). The germline V and J ends were trimmed by 1 base and 6 bases, with 13 bases remaining between them. The CDR3 is 14 residues long. Germline V CDR1 and CDR2: SGHDT, YYEEEE. The CDR3 DNA is TGTGCCAGCAGCTTGTCGGCAGGGAGAAAGACCCAGTACTTC. It codes for CASSLSAGRKTQYF.

In regard to this clone: It may be a read error: a sequence one base away is much more abundant. The rearrangement joins TRBV11-1 to TRBJ2-2, with a possible D match to TRBD2 (6 bases). The CDR3 sequence is 15 residues long. Germline CDR1 is SGHAT and CDR2 is FQDESV (reference sequence). In nucleotides, the CDR3 is TGTGCCAGCAGCTTGACGATTGAAGGCGCCGGGGGGCTGTTTTTT. The encoded protein is CASSLTIEGAGGLFF.

This rearrangement joins TRBV7-6 to TRBJ1-3; weak D call: TRBD1 (5 bases). CDR1 SGHVS and CDR2 FNYEAQ come from the germline V gene. V was pared by 4 bases and J by 0 bases, with 10 bases between. The CDR3 consists of 15 residues. CDR3 bases: TGTGCCAGCAGCTCAGGGAGGGCCTCTGGAAACACCATATATTTT. Its translation is CASSSGRASGNTIYF.

Only a few counts were recorded for this clone. The rearrangement links TRBV20-1 to TRBJ2-1; a weak D match, TRBD2 (8 bases). The germline V gene encodes CDR1 DFQATT and CDR2 SNEGSKA (reference sequence). The CDR3 length is 14 residues. V gave up 7 bases and J gave up 2 bases, with 15 bases separating them. This CDR3 is CSGTGSGAYNEQFF. DNA of the CDR3: TGCAGTGGGACAGGTAGCGGGGCCTACAATGAGCAGTTCTTC.

This clone was picked up many times. The genes are TRBV5-1 and TRBJ1-1; weak D call: TRBD1 (5 bases). V gave up 0 bases and J gave up 6 bases, with 15 bases separating them. This CDR3 has 15 amino acids. CDR1 and CDR2 (germline): SGHRS, YFSETQ. The CDR3 nucleotides are TGCGCCAGCAGCTTGGCCGCAGGGAAGGGAGCTGAAGCTTTCTTT. Translated, it gives CASSLAAGKGAEAFF.

This clone was counted at least ten times. The J gene is TRBJ2-3, the V gene TRBV6-1; D remains unclear. The germline V and J ends were trimmed by 5 bases and 0 bases, with 9 bases remaining between them. Germline CDR1 MNHNS, CDR2 SASEGT. The CDR3 is 14 amino acids. The DNA for the CDR3 is TGTGCCAGCAGTTCTAATCCTAGCACAGATACGCAGTATTTT. This codes for CASSSNPSTDTQYF.

V usage is TRBV18 and J usage is TRBJ2-2; D is unclear. Trimming pared 5 bases from V and 3 bases from J, leaving 4 bases between. Germline V gene data show CDR1 as KGHSH and CDR2 as LQKENI. There are 12 residues in the CDR3. The CDR3 bases are TGTGCCAGCTCATTTTACACCGGGGAGCTGTTTTTT. It is translated as CASSFYTGELFF.

The rearrangement joins TRBV6-2 or TRBV6-3 to TRBJ2-4; the D call may be TRBD1 or TRBD2 (5 bases each). The CDR3 sequence is 16 residues long. Germline CDR1 reads MNHEY; CDR2 reads SVGEGT. The V and J ends lost 7 bases and 9 bases respectively, with 25 bases between them. The CDR3: CASTGTDAEFYGIQYF. The CDR3 DNA reads TGTGCCAGCACCGGGACGGACGCGGAGTTCTATGGCATTCAGTACTTC.